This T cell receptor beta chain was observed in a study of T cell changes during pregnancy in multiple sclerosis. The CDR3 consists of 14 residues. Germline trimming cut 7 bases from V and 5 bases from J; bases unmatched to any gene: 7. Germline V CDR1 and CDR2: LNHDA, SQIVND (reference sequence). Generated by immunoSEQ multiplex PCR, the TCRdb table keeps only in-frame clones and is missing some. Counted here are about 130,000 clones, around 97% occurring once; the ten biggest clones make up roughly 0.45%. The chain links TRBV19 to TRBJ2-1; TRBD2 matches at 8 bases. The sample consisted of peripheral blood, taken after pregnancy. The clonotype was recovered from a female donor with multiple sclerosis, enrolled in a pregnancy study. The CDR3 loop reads CASTAGVGHNEQFF. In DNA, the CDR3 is TGTGCCAGTACAGCGGGAGTGGGGCACAATGAGCAGTTCTTC.